A single sample gave rise to the 21 T cell receptor beta chains below, sequenced in a study of blood T cell repertoires in COVID-19. Assay: immunoSEQ multiplex PCR; the TCRdb copy retains only in-frame clones and omits some. This table holds fewer than 350,000 clones, 70% to 90% found once. The sample consisted of peripheral blood. The receptors shown here come from a man between 18 and 35 years old with active or convalescent COVID-19.

V is TRBV27 and J is TRBJ1-2; D possibly corresponds to TRBD1 (6 bases). The germline CDR1 and CDR2 sequences are MNHEY and SMNVEV (reference sequence). The CDR3 is made up of 13 amino acids. Trimming removed 7 bases at V and 2 bases at J, with 11 bases between. The CDR3 reads CASKIQGNYGYTF. CDR3 DNA sequence: TGTGCCAGCAAAATCCAGGGGAACTATGGCTACACCTTC.

With regard to this clone: The same CDR3 also results from other DNA sequences found in this sample. The genes are TRBV24-1 and TRBJ1-5, with no clear D. V lost 5 bases and J 4 bases, leaving 11 bases between the germline ends. In germline, CDR1 is KGHDR, CDR2 SFDVKD. The CDR3 is made up of 14 amino acids. In DNA, the CDR3 is TGTGCCACCAGTGCCCGAGGGATTAATCAGCCCCAGCATTTT. The encoded protein is CATSARGINQPQHF.

This clone was observed a handful of times. V is TRBV5-1 and J is TRBJ2-7; 8 nucleotides align to TRBD1. V shed 2 bases, J shed 3 bases, and the junction held 7 bases outside the gene matches. This CDR3 is built from 15 residues. Germline V gives CDR1 SGHRS, CDR2 YFSETQ. CDR3 bases: TGCGCCAGCAGCTTAGACAGGGGACCCTACTACGAGCAGTACTTC. Translation: CASSLDRGPYYEQYF.

The chain joins TRBV4-1 to TRBJ1-2; 8 nucleotides line up with TRBD1. V shed 3 bases and J 13 bases; nucleotides not matched to a gene: 7. Germline-derived CDR1 and CDR2 are MGHRA and YSYEKL. The CDR3 has 12 residues. CDR3 bases: TGCGCCAGCAGCCACGCAGGACAGGGTAGCACCTTC. Residues: CASSHAGQGSTF.

The V gene is TRBV14, the J gene TRBJ2-7; 9 bases map to TRBD2. Germline-derived CDR1 and CDR2 are SGHDN and FVKESK. The trim removed 2 bases at V and 2 bases at J, leaving 7 bases unmatched. The length of the CDR3 is 16 residues. CDR3 loop: CASSQSLSSGTYEQYF. The CDR3 nucleotides read TGTGCCAGCAGCCAATCACTATCTAGCGGGACCTACGAGCAGTACTTC.

This clone was seen only a few times. The gene calls are TRBV10-1 and TRBJ1-2; no reliable D call. CDR3 length: 13 amino acids. Trimming removed 3 bases at V and 3 bases at J, with 8 bases between. Germline V gives CDR1 WNHNN, CDR2 SYGVQD (reference sequence). CDR3 residues: CASSEQIDYGYTF. In nucleotides, the CDR3 is TGCGCCAGCAGTGAACAGATAGACTATGGCTACACCTTC.

This sequence joins TRBV11-2 and TRBJ1-2; D may be TRBD1 (6 bases). The germline gives CDR1 SGHAT, CDR2 FQNNGV. CDR3 length: 17 residues. V was clipped by 0 bases and J by 7 bases, with 21 bases between them. Here the CDR3 reads CASSLEFYPRGVGGYTF. CDR3 in DNA: TGTGCCAGCAGCTTAGAGTTCTATCCCAGGGGCGTGGGTGGCTACACCTTC.

V is TRBV14 and J is TRBJ2-1; tentative D call: TRBD2 (6 bases). The CDR3 runs to 14 residues. V shed 5 bases and J shed 2 bases, with 10 bases lying between them. Germline CDR1 and CDR2: SGHDN and FVKESK. The CDR3 region has the DNA TGTGCCAGCAGCTGGACTACCACCTACAATGAGCAGTTCTTC. Its protein is CASSWTTTYNEQFF.

This sequence joins TRBV11-2 and TRBJ2-7; 13 bases fit TRBD2. This CDR3 contains 17 residues. CDR1 is SGHAT and CDR2 is FQNNGV in the germline V gene. V dropped 5 bases and J dropped 3; count of bases not matched to a gene: 10. In DNA, the CDR3 is TGTGCCAGCAGCCCCCGGACTAGCGGGGGCCTGAACTACGAGCAGTACTTC. Translating it yields CASSPRTSGGLNYEQYF.

The J gene is TRBJ1-2, the V gene TRBV9, with 9 positions matching TRBD1. The CDR3 consists of 14 residues. Germline assignment: CDR1 SGDLS and CDR2 YYNGEE. Trimming at V came to 4 bases and at J to 10 bases, leaving 11 bases not matched to a gene. CDR3 sequence reads: CASSPQGQGSDYTF. CDR3 nucleotides: TGTGCCAGCAGCCCCCAGGGACAGGGAAGCGACTACACCTTC.

The chain has TRBV9 and TRBJ2-2; no clear D gene. The germline gives CDR1 SGDLS, CDR2 YYNGEE. This CDR3 contains 14 residues. The V and J ends lost 3 bases and 1 base respectively, with 7 bases between them. The CDR3 sequence: CASSADLNTGELFF. CDR3 bases: TGTGCCAGCAGCGCAGATTTGAACACCGGGGAGCTGTTTTTT.

This chain uses TRBV4-1 with TRBJ1-1, with D perhaps matching TRBD1 (6 bases). V dropped 5 bases and J dropped 6 bases, with 22 bases sitting between them. This CDR3 is built from 16 residues. The germline V gene encodes CDR1 MGHRA and CDR2 YSYEKL. CDR3 loop: CASSSPGALNWAEAFF. The CDR3 coding sequence is TGCGCCAGCAGCTCGCCAGGGGCTCTTAATTGGGCTGAAGCTTTCTTT.

This chain connects TRBV7-8 to TRBJ2-7, with D possibly being TRBD1 (6 bases). V lost 5 bases and J lost 3, with 17 bases in between. The CDR3 contains 15 residues. Germline V lookup: CDR1 SGHVS, CDR2 FQNEAQ. The CDR3 here is CASSVTGSPLYEQYF. In DNA form, the CDR3 reads TGTGCCAGCAGCGTCACAGGGTCGCCTCTCTACGAGCAGTACTTC.

This chain links TRBV13 with TRBJ2-7; TRBD1 might be the D (6 bases). CDR1 and CDR2 (germline): PRHDT, FYEKMQ (reference sequence). V lost 5 bases, J lost 6 bases, and 11 bases lay in between. This CDR3 has 12 amino acids. The CDR3 bases are TGTGCCAGCAGCCGCAGGGGTCTCGAGCAGTACTTC. The encoded protein is CASSRRGLEQYF.

This chain joins TRBV10-3 and TRBJ2-5; D unresolved. CDR1 ENHRY and CDR2 SYGVKD come from the germline V gene. V was cut by 6 bases and J by 2 bases, with 13 bases left in between. The CDR3 loop spans 14 amino acids. In DNA, the CDR3 is TGTGCCATCAGCCATACAACCCGACAAGAGACCCAGTACTTC. Translating it yields CAISHTTRQETQYF.

The rearrangement links TRBV2 to TRBJ2-5; weak D call: TRBD1 (5 bases). V was pared by 5 bases and J by 3 bases, with 10 bases between. The germline V gene encodes CDR1 SNHLY and CDR2 FYNNEI. There are 13 residues in the CDR3. The CDR3: CASSYDRKETQYF. For the CDR3, the DNA is TGTGCCAGCAGTTACGACAGAAAAGAGACCCAGTACTTC. Looking up the rest from reference TRBV2 and TRBJ2-5 gives the full variable domain: EPEVTQTPSHQVTQMGQEVILRCVPISNHLYFYWYRQILGQKVEFLVSFYNNEISEKSEIFDDQFSVERPDGSNFTLKIRSTKLEDSAMYFCASSYDRKETQYFGPGTRLLVL.

The rearrangement links TRBV19 to TRBJ2-5; 11 bases line up with TRBD2. Looked up from germline, CDR1 is LNHDA and CDR2 is SQIVND (reference sequence). The CDR3 has 16 residues. Trimming removed 5 bases from V and 2 bases from J; junction bases left unmatched: 7. The CDR3 protein is CASSAAGLAVQETQYF. The DNA of the CDR3 is TGTGCCAGTAGTGCCGCGGGACTAGCGGTTCAAGAGACCCAGTACTTC.

This clone came up a few times. The chain uses TRBV5-4 and TRBJ1-2; 9 positions match TRBD1. The CDR3 has 14 residues. The V gene end was trimmed by 4 bases and the J gene end by 4 bases; junction bases not matched to a gene: 5. Germline CDR1 SGHNT, CDR2 YYREEE (reference sequence). CDR3 coding DNA: TGTGCCAGCAGCGCCAAGACAGGGGGCTATGGCTACACCTTC. This gives the protein CASSAKTGGYGYTF. Variable domain in full (rest from reference TRBV5-4 and TRBJ1-2): ETGVTQSPTHLIKTRGQQVTLRCSSQSGHNTVSWYQQALGQGPQFIFQYYREEENGRGNFPPRFSGLQFPNYSSELNVNALELDDSALYLCASSAKTGGYGYTFGSGTRLTVV.

This rearrangement joins TRBV13 to TRBJ2-7; TRBD1 matches at 8 bases. From germline, CDR1 is PRHDT and CDR2 FYEKMQ (reference sequence). This CDR3 spans 15 amino acids. V lost 3 bases to trimming and J lost 4 bases; unmatched junction nucleotides: 8. CDR3 in amino acids: CASSFLQGAGYEQYF. The CDR3 DNA reads as TGTGCCAGCAGCTTTCTTCAGGGGGCGGGGTACGAGCAGTACTTC.

V usage is TRBV5-6 and J usage is TRBJ1-6; 8 bases are a match to TRBD1. Per the germline V gene, CDR1 is SGHDT and CDR2 is YYEEEE. The CDR3 contains 15 residues. Germline trimming cut 0 bases from V and 9 bases from J; bases unmatched to any gene: 5. In DNA, the CDR3 is TGTGCCAGCAGCTTGGTACAGGGGGTCCGTTCACCCCTCCACTTT. It encodes CASSLVQGVRSPLHF.

The chain couples TRBV7-3 to TRBJ2-1, with a possible D match to TRBD1 (6 bases). The CDR3 spans 13 residues. The V and J ends lost 5 bases and 1 base respectively, with 6 bases between them. CDR1 and CDR2 from the germline V gene are SGHTA and FQGTGA. The CDR3 coding sequence is TGTGCCAGCAGCCAGGGGTCCTACAATGAGCAGTTCTTC. Encoded protein: CASSQGSYNEQFF.